One and the same sample provided the 3 T cell receptor beta chains below, sequenced in a study of shared clonotypes between healthy human individuals. Assay used: immunoSEQ multiplex PCR; TCRdb lists only in-frame clones, some missing. The sample includes some 1 million clones, approximately 72% of them seen just once. Specimen: memory CD4+ T cells sorted from blood. The sample's subset: CD45RA-negative fraction. The receptors were gathered from a man between 18 and 35 years old in good health.

As DNA, the CDR3 is TGCGCCAGCAGCTCTGGGACCTCCCTTTCCTACAATGAGCAGTTCTTC. Encoded protein: CASSSGTSLSYNEQFF. The chain carries TRBV5-1 and TRBJ2-1; the D call may be TRBD1 or TRBD2 (5 bases each). With 3 bases removed from V and 1 base from J, the gap between germline ends came to 14 bases. This CDR3 is built from 16 residues. Germline-derived CDR1 and CDR2 are SGHRS and YFSETQ.

This chain uses TRBV7-8 with TRBJ2-7, with 9 bases matching TRBD1. This CDR3 has 13 residues. Trimming cost V 4 bases and J 7 bases; bases outside gene matches: 5. Germline-derived CDR1 and CDR2 are SGHVS and FQNEAQ. The CDR3 here is CASSSGQGREQYF. CDR3 nucleotide sequence: TGTGCCAGCAGCTCCGGACAGGGGCGGGAGCAGTACTTC. The full variable domain, its missing parts supplied by reference TRBV7-8 and TRBJ2-7, is GAGVSQSPRYKVAKRGQDVALRCDPISGHVSLFWYQQALGQGPEFLTYFQNEAQLDKSGLPSDRFFAERPEGSVSTLKIQRTQQEDSAVYLCASSSGQGREQYFGPGTRLTVT.

In this sample, this clone turned up once. The chain uses TRBV7-9 and TRBJ2-2; D call uncertain. Germline CDR1 and CDR2: SEHNR and FQNEAQ (reference sequence). The CDR3 sequence is 18 residues long. V lost 3 bases to trimming and J lost 6 bases, with 23 bases between them. The CDR3 nucleotides read TGTGCCAGCAGCTTCGGTTCTGTTGGGCAGACCCCAGCCGGGGAGCTGTTTTTT. Translated: CASSFGSVGQTPAGELFF.